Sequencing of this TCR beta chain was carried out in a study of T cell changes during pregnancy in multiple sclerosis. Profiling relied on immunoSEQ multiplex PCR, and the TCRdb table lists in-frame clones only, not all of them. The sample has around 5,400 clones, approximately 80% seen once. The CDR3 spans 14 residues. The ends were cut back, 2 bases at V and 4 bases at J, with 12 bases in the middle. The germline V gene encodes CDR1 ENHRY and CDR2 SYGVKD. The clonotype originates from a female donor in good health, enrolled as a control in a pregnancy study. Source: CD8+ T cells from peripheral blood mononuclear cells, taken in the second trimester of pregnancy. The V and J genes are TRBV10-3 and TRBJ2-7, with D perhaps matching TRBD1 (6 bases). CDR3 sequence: CAISERGSLYEQYF. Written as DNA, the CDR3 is TGTGCCATCAGTGAGAGGGGGTCACTTTACGAGCAGTACTTC.